The 2 T cell receptor beta chains in this list originate from one sample, sequenced in a study of T cell responses to AZD1222 COVID-19 vaccine. Clones were read by immunoSEQ multiplex PCR, and TCRdb kept only the in-frame ones, dropping some. This sample has approximately 81,000 clones; about 89% occur once, and the top ten carry less than 5.5%. The sequencing used peripheral blood, collected on day 0 of MenACWY control vaccination. The receptors here all came from an adult in good health.

This clone is labeled medium-sized. V usage is TRBV15 and J usage is TRBJ1-3; no definite D call. The CDR3 is made up of 15 amino acids. CDR1 and CDR2 (germline): LNHNV, YYDKDF (reference sequence). Trimming pared 0 bases from V and 3 bases from J, leaving 9 bases between. This CDR3 reads CATSRDREYGNTIYF. The CDR3 DNA sequence: TGTGCCACCAGCAGAGACCGAGAGTATGGAAACACCATATATTTT.

This chain connects TRBV10-2 to TRBJ2-7; possibly TRBD2 for D (5 bases). The CDR3 is 12 residues long. Germline CDR1 is WSHSY and CDR2 is SAAADI. Trimming took off 6 bases at V and 6 bases at J, with 12 bases between the two ends. DNA for the CDR3: TGCGCCAGCAGAGCTGCCCGGGGCGAGCAGTACTTC. This encodes CASRAARGEQYF.